Each of the 31 T cell receptor beta chains below was sequenced from the same sample in a study of cytomegalovirus exposure and HLA in healthy donors. Vbeta (60) and Jbeta (13) primers were used in the PCR. Libraries were prepared by immunoSEQ multiplex PCR; TCRdb keeps only in-frame clonotypes and omits some of them. The table lists 150,000 or so clones, 64% of them singletons. Sequences were obtained from PBMCs. These receptors all stem from a woman aged 30 to 39 in good health and CMV-seropositive.

The V call is TRBV2, the J call TRBJ2-4; 9 nucleotides align to TRBD2. The CDR3 covers 16 residues. Germline V gives CDR1 SNHLY, CDR2 FYNNEI. J gave up 0 bases and V 10 bases, and 10 bases lay outside the gene matches. CDR3 loop: CATRLAELLAKNIQYF. The CDR3, as DNA: TGTGCCACCCGACTAGCGGAGTTATTAGCCAAAAACATTCAGTACTTC.

This chain connects TRBV5-6 to TRBJ1-1, with D unresolved. In germline, CDR1 is SGHDT, CDR2 YYEEEE. The V gene lost 0 bases and the J gene lost 3 bases, with 6 bases spanning the gap. The CDR3 totals 13 residues. CDR3 region: CASSLGRDTEAFF. CDR3 nucleotide sequence: TGTGCCAGCAGCTTGGGGCGGGACACTGAAGCTTTCTTT.

The chain uses TRBV28 and TRBJ2-5; D not certain. This CDR3 contains 10 residues. Germline CDR1 and CDR2: MDHEN and SYDVKM. The germline V and J ends were trimmed by 5 bases and 5 bases, with 3 bases remaining between them. The CDR3 DNA reads TGTGCCAGCAGTCGGGAGACCCAGTACTTC. Translated, it gives CASSRETQYF.

The chain carries TRBV2 and TRBJ1-1, with 7 bases that match TRBD1. V gave up 7 bases and J gave up 4 bases; unmatched junction bases: 12. Looked up from germline, CDR1 is SNHLY and CDR2 is FYNNEI. This CDR3 region has 15 residues. DNA for the CDR3: TGTGCCAGCACCGGAAACAGGGGATGGGGCACTGAAGCTTTCTTT. Translating gives CASTGNRGWGTEAFF.

The chain employs TRBV7-9 and TRBJ2-2, with 11 bases lining up with TRBD1. CDR3 size: 16 residues. Trimming removed 5 bases from V and 6 bases from J; junction bases left unmatched: 8. In germline, CDR1 is SEHNR, CDR2 FQNEAQ (reference sequence). The CDR3 DNA is TGTGCCAGCAGCCCACGGGACAGGGGGACGGCCGGGGAGCTGTTTTTT. Translation gives CASSPRDRGTAGELFF.

This rearrangement joins TRBV4-2 to TRBJ2-1, with TRBD2 identical over 7 bases. With 5 bases clipped from V and 3 bases from J, the junction kept 7 bases outside the gene matches. The CDR3 totals 15 residues. The germline V gene has CDR1 LGHNA and CDR2 YNFKEQ. The CDR3 protein is CASSVGGGRYNEQFF. CDR3 DNA: TGTGCCAGCAGCGTGGGCGGGGGTCGCTACAATGAGCAGTTCTTC.

This clone was observed a few times. The chain recombines TRBV6-1 with TRBJ1-3; 9 bases align to TRBD1. Germline values: CDR1 MNHNS, CDR2 SASEGT. The V gene end was trimmed by 0 bases and the J gene end by 4 bases; junction bases not matched to a gene: 10. The CDR3 extends over 18 amino acids. CDR3: CASSEAGQGLVSGNTIYF. The CDR3 DNA follows: TGTGCCAGCAGTGAAGCGGGACAGGGTCTGGTGAGCGGAAACACCATATATTTT.

This chain joins TRBV19 and TRBJ2-1; weak D call: TRBD2 (5 bases). In germline, CDR1 is LNHDA, CDR2 SQIVND (reference sequence). V lost 5 bases, J lost 13 bases, and 18 bases lay in between. The CDR3 contains 13 residues. CDR3: CASSPKTLVVQFF. The CDR3 DNA is TGTGCCAGTAGTCCCAAAACACTAGTGGTTCAGTTCTTC.

The chain recombines TRBV18 with TRBJ2-5; D unresolved. V was pared by 1 base and J by 1 base, with 4 bases between. Germline lookup yields CDR1 KGHSH and CDR2 LQKENI. The CDR3 is made up of 13 amino acids. The CDR3 sequence: CASSPLIQETQYF. CDR3 nucleotide sequence: TGTGCCAGCTCACCACTAATCCAAGAGACCCAGTACTTC.

The chain's CDR3 is CASSSAREGPWGYTF. As DNA, the CDR3 is TGTGCCAGCAGTTCGGCCAGGGAGGGTCCCTGGGGCTACACCTTC. The chain combines TRBV27 with TRBJ1-2; possibly TRBD1 for D (5 bases). Between the trimmed V and J ends, which lost 4 bases and 8 bases, there was a span of 20 bases. The CDR3 runs 15 residues. In germline, CDR1 is MNHEY, CDR2 SMNVEV (reference sequence).

In its sample, this clone was seen a few times. This CDR3 is CASRSHPGGAGYGYTF. The CDR3 region has the DNA TGTGCCAGCAGAAGCCATCCAGGGGGCGCAGGTTATGGCTACACCTTC. V and J are TRBV5-4 and TRBJ1-2, with 8 bases matching TRBD1. The CDR3 length is 16 residues. The V segment lost 5 bases and the J segment 5 bases; nucleotides outside the gene matches: 14. Germline CDR1 SGHNT, CDR2 YYREEE (reference sequence).

This clone was found a few times. CDR3 region: CASSPEGRLGNEQFF. Here the CDR3 DNA reads TGCGCCAGCAGCCCGGAGGGCAGGTTGGGGAATGAGCAGTTCTTC. The rearrangement uses TRBV5-1 and TRBJ2-1; weak D call: TRBD2 (6 bases). In germline, CDR1 is SGHRS, CDR2 YFSETQ. The CDR3 is 15 amino acids. V lost 4 bases to trimming and J lost 7 bases, with 18 bases between them.

V usage is TRBV7-9 and J usage is TRBJ1-2; TRBD1 might be the D (5 bases). This CDR3 spans 13 amino acids. Trimming took off 5 bases at V and 1 base at J, with 8 bases between the two ends. From germline, CDR1 is SEHNR and CDR2 FQNEAQ (reference sequence). The CDR3 DNA sequence: TGTGCCAGCAGCCCCCAGGGTAACTATGGCTACACCTTC. Encoded protein: CASSPQGNYGYTF.

The chain is built from TRBV30 and TRBJ1-5, with D possibly matching TRBD1 (5 bases). Germline V CDR1 and CDR2: GTSNPN, SVGIG (reference sequence). The CDR3 loop spans 14 amino acids. The V and J ends lost 7 bases and 1 base respectively, with 14 bases between them. The CDR3 nucleotides are TGTGCCTCGACGTCGGGGGGAAGCAATCAGCCCCAGCATTTT. Translating it yields CASTSGGSNQPQHF.

This clone was counted between two and nine times. The chain is built from TRBV28 and TRBJ1-2, with 8 positions matching TRBD1. V trimming: 6 bases; J trimming: 6 bases; junction bases outside the gene matches: 15. CDR1 MDHEN and CDR2 SYDVKM come from the germline V gene. CDR3 length equals 16 residues. The CDR3 coding sequence is TGTGCCAGCAGCCCAGGGCCCGCGGCAGGGGGCGATGGCTACACCTTC. Amino acid sequence: CASSPGPAAGGDGYTF.

The rearrangement uses TRBV10-3 and TRBJ2-2, with TRBD2 matching over 11 bases. The trim removed 7 bases at V and 8 bases at J, leaving 6 bases unmatched. Germline values: CDR1 ENHRY, CDR2 SYGVKD. The CDR3 length is 14 residues. The CDR3, as DNA: TGTGCCATCAAGGGACTAGCGGATACAGGGGAGCTGTTTTTT. Translating it yields CAIKGLADTGELFF.

The chain joins TRBV30 to TRBJ2-1, with D hard to call. The germline V gene encodes CDR1 GTSNPN and CDR2 SVGIG (reference sequence). V was shortened by 3 bases and J by 10 bases, with 13 bases between the two germline ends. The CDR3 sequence is 12 residues long. For the CDR3, the DNA is TGTGCCTGGAGGATGGCGGAGATGGAGCAGTTCTTC. Translated, it gives CAWRMAEMEQFF.

The CDR3: CASSLGAGTYEQYF. The DNA of the CDR3 is TGTGCCAGCAGCTTAGGGGCGGGAACGTACGAGCAGTACTTC. V gene TRBV13 combines with J gene TRBJ2-7, with D perhaps matching TRBD2 (6 bases). Germline-derived CDR1 and CDR2 are PRHDT and FYEKMQ (reference sequence). This CDR3 spans 14 amino acids. The V end lost 0 bases, the J end lost 4 bases, and 10 bases lay between the germline ends.

The J gene is TRBJ1-6, the V gene TRBV7-6; 8 bases fit TRBD1. CDR3 length equals 16 residues. Germline values: CDR1 SGHVS, CDR2 FNYEAQ. With 1 base clipped from V and 9 bases from J, the junction kept 8 bases outside the gene matches. CDR3 nucleotide sequence: TGTGCCAGCAGCTTAGTGCCAGACAGGGGCCCTTCACCCCTCCACTTT. This translates into CASSLVPDRGPSPLHF.

The chain recombines TRBV19 with TRBJ1-1; D possibly corresponds to TRBD1 (5 bases). Looked up from germline, CDR1 is LNHDA and CDR2 is SQIVND (reference sequence). V lost 5 bases and J 5 bases, leaving 15 bases between the germline ends. The CDR3 runs 14 residues. The CDR3 sequence is CASSAGYGTTEAFF. CDR3 bases: TGTGCCAGTAGTGCCGGGTATGGGACTACTGAAGCTTTCTTT.

This clone has only a few counts. V gene TRBV30 combines with J gene TRBJ2-5; 10 nucleotides agree with TRBD2. The length of the CDR3 is 15 residues. Germline lookup yields CDR1 GTSNPN and CDR2 SVGIG (reference sequence). The trim removed 0 bases at V and 4 bases at J, leaving 5 bases unmatched. This chain's CDR3 is CAWSVASGSSETQYF. In nucleotides, the CDR3 is TGTGCCTGGAGTGTAGCTAGCGGGAGCTCAGAGACCCAGTACTTC.

Points on this clone: One end of the junction fails to match germline, which may point to a read error. The rearrangement links TRBV5-1 to TRBJ2-1; maybe TRBD2 (6 bases). The CDR3 is 15 amino acids. In germline, CDR1 is SGHRS, CDR2 YFSETQ. The CDR3 DNA reads as TGCGCCAGCAGCTTGGAGCGGGCCTCCAACAATGAGCAGTTCTTC. Residues: CASSLERASNNEQFF. The full variable domain, with the rest looked up from reference TRBV5-1 and TRBJ2-1, is KAGVTQTPRYLIKTRGQQVTLSCSPISGHRSVSWYQQTPGQGLQFLFEYFSETQRNKGNFPGRFSGRQFSNSRSEMNVSTLELGDSALYLCASSLERASNNEQFFGPGTRLTVL.

In this sample, this clone turned up once. The rearrangement joins TRBV7-9 to TRBJ1-6, with 7 bases fitting TRBD1. The germline CDR1 and CDR2 sequences are SEHNR and FQNEAQ (reference sequence). After removal of 5 bases from V and 14 bases from J, the junction contained 12 bases not matched to a gene. The CDR3 runs 14 residues. This chain's CDR3 is CASSPSRTGGSLHF. The CDR3 coding sequence is TGTGCCAGCAGCCCTTCGAGGACAGGCGGTTCCCTCCACTTT.

This clone was found a few times. The V call is TRBV5-1, the J call TRBJ1-1; D is unclear. Germline V lookup: CDR1 SGHRS, CDR2 YFSETQ. The CDR3 totals 15 residues. V gave up 5 bases and J gave up 5 bases, with 19 bases separating them. For the CDR3, the DNA is TGCGCCAGCAGACCCGAGGTTCCTGTTGATACTGAAGCTTTCTTT. Amino acid sequence: CASRPEVPVDTEAFF. Full variable domain (outside the CDR3, taken from reference TRBV5-1 and TRBJ1-1): KAGVTQTPRYLIKTRGQQVTLSCSPISGHRSVSWYQQTPGQGLQFLFEYFSETQRNKGNFPGRFSGRQFSNSRSEMNVSTLELGDSALYLCASRPEVPVDTEAFFGQGTRLTVV.

In its sample, this clone was seen a few times. The rearrangement uses TRBV15 and TRBJ1-3, with TRBD1 as a possible D gene (5 bases). V was cut by 5 bases and J by 2 bases, with 13 bases left in between. The germline V gene encodes CDR1 LNHNV and CDR2 YYDKDF (reference sequence). This CDR3 contains 15 residues. The CDR3 loop is CATSERTRAGNTIYF. CDR3 nucleotide sequence: TGTGCCACCAGCGAACGGACAAGGGCTGGAAACACCATATATTTT.

This clone turned up a few times. The rearrangement links TRBV19 to TRBJ2-1; D remains unclear. Germline V gives CDR1 LNHDA, CDR2 SQIVND (reference sequence). This CDR3 is 14 amino acids long. V was shortened by 7 bases and J by 1 base, with 11 bases between the two germline ends. The CDR3 loop is CASTLGRSYNEQFF. CDR3 DNA: TGTGCCAGTACCCTGGGCAGGTCCTACAATGAGCAGTTCTTC.

V and J are TRBV27 and TRBJ2-7, with no clear D. The germline V gene encodes CDR1 MNHEY and CDR2 SMNVEV (reference sequence). V was clipped by 3 bases and J by 2 bases, with 14 bases between them. The CDR3 has 15 residues. CDR3 nucleotides: TGTGCCAGCAGTTTGCTATCTCGTAATCCCTACGAGCAGTACTTC. Protein: CASSLLSRNPYEQYF.

The CDR3 DNA sequence: TGCGCCAGCAGCTTGGTAACCCCTGGCATTAACTATGGCTACACCTTC. Translating gives CASSLVTPGINYGYTF. V is TRBV5-1 and J is TRBJ1-2; D remains ambiguous. V lost 0 bases and J lost 1, with 13 bases in between. Germline V gene data show CDR1 as SGHRS and CDR2 as YFSETQ. The CDR3 spans 16 residues. The entire variable domain, with the rest obtained from reference TRBV5-1 and TRBJ1-2, is as follows: KAGVTQTPRYLIKTRGQQVTLSCSPISGHRSVSWYQQTPGQGLQFLFEYFSETQRNKGNFPGRFSGRQFSNSRSEMNVSTLELGDSALYLCASSLVTPGINYGYTFGSGTRLTVV.

This clone has only a few counts. J is TRBJ1-6 and V is TRBV5-4, with D unresolved. Trimming removed 1 base from V and 7 bases from J, with 3 bases in between. Germline lookup yields CDR1 SGHNT and CDR2 YYREEE (reference sequence). The CDR3 extends over 12 amino acids. CDR3: CASSLTNSPLHF. In DNA, the CDR3 is TGTGCCAGCAGCTTGACAAATTCACCCCTCCACTTT.

The CDR3: CASSTQGGIYNEQFF. Here the CDR3 DNA reads TGTGCCAGCAGTACACAGGGGGGCATCTACAATGAGCAGTTCTTC. The rearrangement links TRBV6-5 to TRBJ2-1; 8 nucleotides line up with TRBD1. Germline V gene sequence: CDR1 MNHEY, CDR2 SVGAGI. Trimming took 5 bases from V and 3 from J; bases not matched to a gene: 6. The CDR3 is 15 residues long.

This clone was detected only a few times. J is TRBJ1-5 and V is TRBV6-5; 9 nucleotides align to TRBD1. CDR3 length equals 12 residues. Germline V gene lookup returns CDR1 MNHEY and CDR2 SVGAGI. Trimming at V came to 7 bases and at J to 7 bases, leaving 2 bases not matched to a gene. CDR3 nucleotide sequence: TGTGCCAGCAAGGGACAGGGCCAGCCCCAGCATTTT. Translating it yields CASKGQGQPQHF.